The 27 T cell receptor beta chains below all came from one sample that was sequenced in a study of blood T cell repertoires in COVID-19. Method: immunoSEQ multiplex PCR; TCRdb's copy keeps in-frame clones and lacks some. Of 250,000 to 300,000 clones in the sample, 87% were seen once. Source material: peripheral blood. These receptors came from a woman between 50 and 59 years old who had recovered from COVID-19.

This chain uses TRBV4-2 with TRBJ2-2, with TRBD2 identical over 8 bases. Germline V gene data show CDR1 as LGHNA and CDR2 as YNFKEQ. The CDR3 loop spans 15 amino acids. After removal of 2 bases from V and 6 bases from J, the junction contained 5 bases not matched to a gene. The CDR3 loop is CASSQPTAGAGELFF. CDR3 nucleotide sequence: TGTGCCAGCAGCCAACCAACAGCGGGAGCCGGGGAGCTGTTTTTT.

The V gene is TRBV7-3, the J gene TRBJ2-5, with 8 bases fitting TRBD2. With 5 bases clipped from V and 5 bases from J, the junction kept 4 bases outside the gene matches. The CDR3 extends over 13 amino acids. Germline-derived CDR1 and CDR2 are SGHTA and FQGTGA. This CDR3 is CASSLAGGETQYF. In nucleotides, the CDR3 is TGTGCCAGCAGCCTAGCGGGCGGGGAGACCCAGTACTTC.

This chain joins TRBV9 and TRBJ2-1, with 13 bases identical to TRBD2. V was pared by 4 bases and J by 3 bases, with 4 bases of the junction left unmatched. CDR3 length equals 16 residues. Per germline, CDR1 SGDLS and CDR2 YYNGEE. In DNA form, the CDR3 reads TGTGCCAGCAGCCCCCGGACTAGCGGGAGCTACAATGAGCAGTTCTTC. As protein: CASSPRTSGSYNEQFF.

In this sample, this clone turned up a few times. The genes are TRBV27 and TRBJ1-1; D is unresolved. This CDR3 has 13 amino acids. Germline V gene lookup returns CDR1 MNHEY and CDR2 SMNVEV (reference sequence). V was shortened by 6 bases and J by 3 bases, with 11 bases between the two germline ends. CDR3 in DNA: TGTGCCAGCAGGCAATCCAGGCACACTGAAGCTTTCTTT. It specifies CASRQSRHTEAFF.

CDR3 in amino acids: CASSRQHGYTF. The CDR3, as DNA: TGTGCCAGCAGCAGACAGCATGGCTACACCTTC. V is TRBV28 and J is TRBJ1-2; D is perhaps TRBD1 (5 bases). V lost 6 bases to trimming and J lost 6 bases, with 8 bases between them. The CDR3 is 11 amino acids. Germline V gives CDR1 MDHEN, CDR2 SYDVKM.

The rearrangement uses TRBV7-3 and TRBJ2-2; 11 nucleotides agree with TRBD1. CDR3 length equals 20 residues. Germline loops: CDR1 SGHTA, CDR2 FQGTGA. V trimming: 5 bases; J trimming: 1 base; junction bases outside the gene matches: 15. The CDR3 protein is CASSRMIAGQGVGNTGELFF. The DNA for the CDR3 is TGTGCCAGCAGCCGAATGATTGCGGGACAGGGGGTCGGGAACACCGGGGAGCTGTTTTTT.

This sequence joins TRBV6-1 and TRBJ1-5; D ambiguous. The CDR3 sequence is 14 residues long. Germline V lookup: CDR1 MNHNS, CDR2 SASEGT. Trimming removed 3 bases at V and 8 bases at J, with 14 bases between. CDR3 in amino acids: CASSDGLGFKPQHF. CDR3 coding DNA: TGTGCCAGCAGTGACGGACTGGGGTTTAAGCCCCAGCATTTT.

The J gene is TRBJ1-3, the V gene TRBV5-1, with D uncertain. The V gene's germline CDR1 is SGHRS and CDR2 YFSETQ. Trimming stripped 0 bases from V and 8 bases from J, with 12 bases between. The CDR3 runs 14 residues. CDR3 DNA: TGCGCCAGCAGCTTGGAATCCACTTTAGACACCATATATTTT. It codes for CASSLESTLDTIYF.

The rearrangement uses TRBV7-3 and TRBJ2-3, with D perhaps TRBD2 (5 bases). CDR1 and CDR2 (germline): SGHTA, FQGTGA. The CDR3 covers 14 residues. Trimming took off 5 bases at V and 3 bases at J, with 12 bases between the two ends. The CDR3 region has the DNA TGTGCCAGCAGCCTATCCCCGGGGACAGATACGCAGTATTTT. It encodes CASSLSPGTDTQYF.

The chain carries TRBV7-9 and TRBJ1-2; D unclear. The CDR3 sequence is 13 residues long. Trimming removed 7 bases from V and 6 bases from J, with 15 bases in between. The germline CDR1 and CDR2 sequences are SEHNR and FQNEAQ (reference sequence). This CDR3 reads CASNHVWAHGYTF. For the CDR3, the DNA is TGTGCCAGCAACCACGTCTGGGCCCATGGCTACACCTTC.

V is TRBV27 and J is TRBJ2-1; 11 positions agree with TRBD2. The CDR3 loop spans 16 amino acids. Germline lookup yields CDR1 MNHEY and CDR2 SMNVEV (reference sequence). Germline trimming cut 5 bases from V and 4 bases from J; bases unmatched to any gene: 7. The DNA of the CDR3 is TGTGCCAGCAGTCCACGCGGGACTAGCGGATACAATGAGCAGTTCTTC. Its protein product is CASSPRGTSGYNEQFF.

The chain combines TRBV13 with TRBJ2-3; a possible D gene is TRBD2 (6 bases). The length of the CDR3 is 13 residues. Trimming pared 5 bases from V and 6 bases from J, leaving 12 bases between. Germline CDR1 reads PRHDT; CDR2 reads FYEKMQ (reference sequence). For the CDR3, the DNA is TGTGCCAGCAGCGTGGGACTTCCGGATACGCAGTATTTT. Amino acids: CASSVGLPDTQYF. The variable domain in full, completed from reference TRBV13 and TRBJ2-3, reads AAGVIQSPRHLIKEKRETATLKCYPIPRHDTVYWYQQGPGQDPQFLISFYEKMQSDKGSIPDRFSAQQFSDYHSELNMSSLELGDSALYFCASSVGLPDTQYFGPGTRLTVL.

The V and J genes are TRBV7-9 and TRBJ2-7; TRBD1 might be the D (5 bases). The CDR3 runs 15 residues. V was trimmed by 4 bases and J by 2 bases, leaving 15 bases between them. Germline V gene data show CDR1 as SEHNR and CDR2 as FQNEAQ (reference sequence). The CDR3 DNA reads TGTGCCAGCAGCTCCCGGCAGGGTACGACCTACGAGCAGTACTTC. It is translated as CASSSRQGTTYEQYF.

The chain has TRBV7-2 and TRBJ1-2; D is perhaps TRBD1 (6 bases). The CDR3 covers 15 residues. Per the germline V gene, CDR1 is SGHTA and CDR2 is FQGNSA. Deletions cut 5 bases from V and 0 bases from J, with 13 bases between. The CDR3 protein is CASSLGQSTNYGYTF. CDR3 in DNA: TGTGCCAGCAGCCTAGGACAGTCAACTAACTATGGCTACACCTTC.

This clone was counted between two and nine times. The chain carries TRBV5-1 and TRBJ1-6; 7 bases map to TRBD1. The V segment lost 5 bases and the J segment 6 bases; nucleotides outside the gene matches: 8. The length of the CDR3 is 15 residues. In germline, CDR1 is SGHRS, CDR2 YFSETQ. The CDR3 protein is CASRPRTGFNSPLHF. The CDR3 DNA reads TGCGCCAGCAGACCCAGGACAGGCTTTAATTCACCCCTCCACTTT.

Only one count was recorded for this clone. The rearrangement links TRBV27 to TRBJ1-5; D unclear. The CDR3 runs 14 residues. The germline V gene has CDR1 MNHEY and CDR2 SMNVEV (reference sequence). Trimming stripped 6 bases from V and 2 bases from J, with 11 bases between. The CDR3: CASSTMTGNQPQHF. CDR3 nucleotide sequence: TGTGCCAGCAGCACAATGACTGGCAATCAGCCCCAGCATTTT.

CDR3 bases: TGTGCCAGCAGACCCCAAAGGACAGGGGCTGACGAGCAGTACTTC. This codes for CASRPQRTGADEQYF. This chain links TRBV28 with TRBJ2-7; 9 bases map to TRBD1. The CDR3 covers 15 residues. CDR1 is MDHEN, CDR2 SYDVKM, per germline. The ends lost 6 bases at V and 5 bases at J; junction bases unmatched: 11. Filled out from reference TRBV28 and TRBJ2-7, the complete variable domain reads DVKVTQSSRYLVKRTGEKVFLECVQDMDHENMFWYRQDPGLGLRLIYFSYDVKMKEKGDIPEGYSVSREKKERFSLILESASTNQTSMYLCASRPQRTGADEQYFGPGTRLTVT.

The rearrangement links TRBV29-1 to TRBJ2-2; 10 bases map to TRBD2. The CDR3 runs to 14 residues. The trim removed 6 bases at V and 6 bases at J, leaving 7 bases unmatched. Germline V gives CDR1 SQVTM, CDR2 ANQGSEA. Here the CDR3 reads CSVGAGGPAGELFF. The CDR3 DNA follows: TGCAGCGTAGGAGCGGGAGGGCCCGCCGGGGAGCTGTTTTTT.

The V gene is TRBV9, the J gene TRBJ2-1; TRBD2 agrees at 10 bases. From germline, CDR1 is SGDLS and CDR2 YYNGEE. The trim removed 1 base at V and 7 bases at J, leaving 2 bases unmatched. The CDR3 length is 14 residues. CDR3 region: CASSVQTSGNEQFF. The CDR3 nucleotides are TGTGCCAGCAGCGTACAGACTAGCGGGAATGAGCAGTTCTTC.

The chain is built from TRBV5-1 and TRBJ2-7, with 7 bases matching TRBD2. V lost 0 bases, J lost 6 bases, and 3 bases stayed unmatched. Germline V gene data show CDR1 as SGHRS and CDR2 as YFSETQ. The CDR3 has 13 amino acids. The CDR3 DNA reads TGCGCCAGCAGCTTGGATTCGGGAGGCGAGCAGTACTTC. The encoded protein is CASSLDSGGEQYF.

The chain joins TRBV5-4 to TRBJ2-3; TRBD2 aligns across 7 bases. This CDR3 comprises 15 residues. Germline V gene sequence: CDR1 SGHNT, CDR2 YYREEE (reference sequence). With 2 bases clipped from V and 2 bases from J, the junction kept 5 bases outside the gene matches. CDR3 in amino acids: CASSFRAGLTDTQYF. The CDR3 DNA reads as TGTGCCAGCAGCTTTCGAGCGGGACTCACAGATACGCAGTATTTT.

This chain connects TRBV7-8 to TRBJ1-1, with TRBD1 as a possible D gene (5 bases). The germline CDR1 and CDR2 sequences are SGHVS and FQNEAQ. This CDR3 is 14 amino acids long. V was trimmed by 4 bases and J by 1 base, leaving 10 bases between them. The CDR3 bases are TGTGCCAGCAGCTGGGGGAGGGCGAACACTGAAGCTTTCTTT. Translating gives CASSWGRANTEAFF.

This rearrangement joins TRBV28 to TRBJ1-5; a weak D match, TRBD1 (6 bases). Trimming pared 6 bases from V and 2 bases from J, leaving 14 bases between. CDR1 MDHEN and CDR2 SYDVKM come from the germline V gene. The CDR3 sequence is 15 residues long. The CDR3: CASSFTRTGNQPQHF. The CDR3 region has the DNA TGTGCCAGCAGCTTCACGCGGACAGGCAATCAGCCCCAGCATTTT.

The gene calls are TRBV2 and TRBJ2-1, with 11 bases identical to TRBD2. The CDR3 spans 16 residues. The V segment lost 9 bases and the J segment 8 bases; nucleotides outside the gene matches: 15. Germline V gene data show CDR1 as SNHLY and CDR2 as FYNNEI. CDR3 coding DNA: TGTGCCAGAGGGGCCCGAGGGACTAGCGGATTCCATGAGCAGTTCTTC. Its protein product is CARGARGTSGFHEQFF.

The chain is built from TRBV29-1 and TRBJ1-2; possibly TRBD1 for D (6 bases). Germline CDR1 SQVTM, CDR2 ANQGSEA. CDR3 length equals 10 residues. Trimming removed 7 bases from V and 8 bases from J, with 11 bases in between. The CDR3 DNA reads as TGCAGCGCGGACAGAGAGGGCTACACCTTC. Protein sequence: CSADREGYTF. The full variable domain, in which reference TRBV29-1 and TRBJ1-2 provide the parts outside the CDR3, is SAVISQKPSRDICQRGTSLTIQCQVDSQVTMMFWYRQQPGQSLTLIATANQGSEATYESGFVIDKFPISRPNLTFSTLTVSNMSPEDSSIYLCSADREGYTFGSGTRLTVV.

This chain uses TRBV6-6 with TRBJ1-1, with D uncertain. The germline CDR1 and CDR2 sequences are MNHNY and SVGAGI (reference sequence). Trimming took 0 bases from V and 5 from J, leaving 10 bases between them. The length of the CDR3 is 14 residues. For the CDR3, the DNA is TGTGCCAGCAGTTACTCGGCAGGTTTAACTGAAGCTTTCTTT. It is translated as CASSYSAGLTEAFF.

This clone was picked up one time. The genes are TRBV20-1 and TRBJ1-5; D remains ambiguous. The CDR3 totals 15 residues. Germline assignment: CDR1 DFQATT and CDR2 SNEGSKA (reference sequence). Trimming removed 3 bases at V and 0 bases at J, with 12 bases between. CDR3 nucleotides: TGCAGTGCTAGTCACAGTGGGTATAGCAATCAGCCCCAGCATTTT. Translated: CSASHSGYSNQPQHF.